The 27 T cell receptor beta chains given below trace back to one sample, sequenced in a study of T-cell reconstitution after alpha-beta-depleted transplantation in children. Molecular barcoding with unique molecular identifiers was used for the TCRbeta library. TCRdb reprocessed the PCR reads via MiXCR and lists one record per CDR3 protein. The data contain a few hundred thousand distinct CDR3 sequences, 18% of them singletons. Sequencing was performed on PBMCs from the stem cell graft donor, taken from the stem cell graft. These receptors were collected from a human donor who donated a stem cell graft to a child with acute lymphoblastic leukemia.

As concerns this clonotype: One end of the junction is discordant with germline, which a read error may explain. This chain links TRBV7-9 with TRBJ2-3; 9 bases align to TRBD1. CDR1 and CDR2 (germline): SEHNR, FQNEAQ (reference sequence). The CDR3 covers 15 residues. CDR3 coding DNA: TGTGCCAGCAGCCCCACAGGGGGCGAAGCAGATACGCTGTATTTT. Protein sequence: CASSPTGGEADTLYF.

V gene TRBV27 combines with J gene TRBJ2-1, with D uncertain. The CDR3 loop spans 13 amino acids. With 6 bases removed from V and 8 bases from J, the gap between germline ends came to 14 bases. The germline gives CDR1 MNHEY, CDR2 SMNVEV (reference sequence). CDR3 DNA sequence: TGTGCCAGCAGCCCCCCGTGGCCCCATGAGCAGTTCTTC. It specifies CASSPPWPHEQFF.

The chain recombines TRBV11-2 with TRBJ2-1, with TRBD2 matching over 11 bases. CDR1 SGHAT and CDR2 FQNNGV come from the germline V gene. V lost 2 bases and J lost 7; bases outside the gene matches: 13. CDR3 length: 18 residues. CDR3 nucleotide sequence: TGTGCCAGCAGCTTATGGAGTGCTGGGGCTAGCGGGGGGAATGAGCAGTTCTTC. It encodes CASSLWSAGASGGNEQFF.

This clonotype has only a few counts. The chain employs TRBV7-9 and TRBJ1-2; weak D call: TRBD1 (5 bases). In germline, CDR1 is SEHNR, CDR2 FQNEAQ (reference sequence). This CDR3 is built from 13 residues. The V end lost 2 bases, the J end lost 6 bases, and 10 bases lay between the germline ends. The CDR3 nucleotides are TGTGCCAGCAGCTTACAGGGTTTTGATGGCTACACCTTC. The encoded protein is CASSLQGFDGYTF.

This clonotype was found a few times. This chain connects TRBV3-1 to TRBJ2-3; D uncertain. Germline V gives CDR1 LGHDT, CDR2 YNNKEL (reference sequence). The CDR3 extends over 14 amino acids. Trimming left V 0 bases short and J 3 bases short, with 7 bases between. CDR3 in amino acids: CASSQEFGTDTQYF. In DNA, the CDR3 is TGTGCCAGCAGCCAAGAGTTCGGAACAGATACGCAGTATTTT.

The chain uses TRBV14 and TRBJ2-2; D unclear. CDR1 and CDR2 (germline): SGHDN, FVKESK. Deletions cut 2 bases from V and 8 bases from J, with 15 bases between. This CDR3 has 15 amino acids. The CDR3 DNA reads as TGTGCCAGCAGCCAATCGAGGATCCGACTGGGGGAGCTGTTTTTT. This encodes CASSQSRIRLGELFF.

V gene TRBV19 combines with J gene TRBJ1-1; 7 bases are a match to TRBD1. Per the germline V gene, CDR1 is LNHDA and CDR2 is SQIVND (reference sequence). The CDR3 is 14 residues long. V lost 4 bases to trimming and J lost 3 bases; unmatched junction nucleotides: 5. The CDR3 sequence is CASSTGQPYTEAFF. The CDR3 DNA reads as TGTGCCAGTAGTACGGGACAGCCTTACACTGAAGCTTTCTTT. The complete variable domain, with remaining parts taken from reference TRBV19 and TRBJ1-1, reads DGGITQSPKYLFRKEGQNVTLSCEQNLNHDAMYWYRQDPGQGLRLIYYSQIVNDFQKGDIAEGYSVSREKKESFPLTVTSAQKNPTAFYLCASSTGQPYTEAFFGQGTRLTVV.

The rearrangement links TRBV24-1 to TRBJ2-3; 13 positions match TRBD2. This CDR3 is 16 amino acids long. The trim removed 4 bases at V and 5 bases at J, leaving 5 bases unmatched. CDR1 is KGHDR, CDR2 SFDVKD, per germline. The CDR3 DNA is TGTGCCACCAGTGAACTACTAGCGGGAGGGCAAGATACGCAGTATTTT. Its protein product is CATSELLAGGQDTQYF.

The chain joins TRBV6-5 to TRBJ2-7; D is perhaps TRBD2 (6 bases). V lost 2 bases and J 2 bases, leaving 10 bases between the germline ends. The CDR3 is made up of 14 amino acids. From germline, CDR1 is MNHEY and CDR2 SVGAGI. This chain's CDR3 is CASSYDGGAYEQYF. Here the CDR3 DNA reads TGTGCCAGCAGTTACGACGGGGGAGCCTACGAGCAGTACTTC.

This clonotype turned up a few times. The chain carries TRBV15 and TRBJ2-2; 14 nucleotides align to TRBD2. Germline CDR1 reads LNHNV; CDR2 reads YYDKDF (reference sequence). The V segment lost 4 bases and the J segment 5 bases; nucleotides outside the gene matches: 3. The CDR3 loop spans 16 amino acids. CDR3 loop: CATSMGTSGGTGELFF. The DNA for the CDR3 is TGTGCCACCAGCATGGGGACTAGCGGGGGTACCGGGGAGCTGTTTTTT.

This chain links TRBV6-5 with TRBJ2-3; 7 bases map to TRBD2. Germline values: CDR1 MNHEY, CDR2 SVGAGI. This CDR3 region has 16 residues. V was pared by 2 bases and J by 1 base, with 6 bases of the junction left unmatched. CDR3 region: CASSYSRTSGTDTQYF. CDR3 DNA sequence: TGTGCCAGCAGTTACAGCAGAACTAGCGGCACAGATACGCAGTATTTT.

V is TRBV5-1 and J is TRBJ2-2; 8 bases are a match to TRBD1. Germline-derived CDR1 and CDR2 are SGHRS and YFSETQ. The V and J ends lost 2 bases and 6 bases, in that order; junction bases with no gene match: 9. The CDR3 totals 16 residues. CDR3 sequence reads: CASSFWTGLGAGELFF. DNA of the CDR3: TGCGCCAGCAGCTTTTGGACAGGGTTGGGGGCCGGGGAGCTGTTTTTT.

J is TRBJ2-7 and V is TRBV7-8; a possible D gene is TRBD2 (5 bases). The CDR3 loop spans 13 amino acids. V was shortened by 5 bases and J by 13 bases, with 21 bases between the two germline ends. CDR1 is SGHVS and CDR2 is FQNEAQ in the germline V gene. CDR3: CASSTHRSRRGYF. DNA for the CDR3: TGTGCCAGCAGCACGCACCGCTCCCGTCGGGGATACTTC.

The CDR3: CSVVGPRSYGYTF. DNA for the CDR3: TGCAGCGTTGTAGGCCCGAGGAGCTATGGCTACACCTTC. The chain combines TRBV29-1 with TRBJ1-2, with D unresolved. This CDR3 comprises 13 residues. CDR1 is SQVTM and CDR2 is ANQGSEA in the germline V gene. V was trimmed by 4 bases and J by 4 bases, leaving 13 bases between them.

The V and J genes are TRBV2 and TRBJ2-2; maybe TRBD1 (5 bases). V was pared by 2 bases and J by 4 bases, with 14 bases between. Germline loops: CDR1 SNHLY, CDR2 FYNNEI. This CDR3 spans 16 amino acids. The CDR3 nucleotides read TGTGCCAGCAGTGAATATGGCAGGGTAGTCACCGGGGAGCTGTTTTTT. This sequence encodes CASSEYGRVVTGELFF.

The genes are TRBV25-1 and TRBJ2-3; D unresolved. V lost 8 bases and J lost 6, with 9 bases in between. In germline, CDR1 is MGHDK, CDR2 SYGVNS. The CDR3 is 11 residues long. CDR3 in DNA: TGTGCCAGCCTCTTTAGGGATACGCAGTATTTT. As protein: CASLFRDTQYF.

This chain joins TRBV24-1 and TRBJ2-1, with a tentative D call TRBD1 (5 bases). Between the trimmed V and J ends, which lost 2 bases and 9 bases, there was a span of 10 bases. The V gene's germline CDR1 is KGHDR and CDR2 SFDVKD. The CDR3 runs 13 residues. The CDR3 loop is CATSDWGKGEQFF. The CDR3 bases are TGTGCCACCAGTGATTGGGGCAAGGGTGAGCAGTTCTTC.

This sequence joins TRBV21-1 and TRBJ1-3; the table's TRBD1 call for D was not verified on the DNA. TRBV21-1 corresponds to a pseudogene. The CDR3 totals 13 residues. The CDR3 DNA follows: TGTGCCAGCAGCATCAGGGGGACGGACACCATATATTTT. Translation gives CASSIRGTDTIYF.

In this sample, this clonotype turned up a few times. The J gene is TRBJ2-1, the V gene TRBV4-1; 12 bases line up with TRBD2. The V and J ends lost 6 bases and 9 bases, in that order; junction bases with no gene match: 12. Germline CDR1 and CDR2: MGHRA and YSYEKL. CDR3 length: 16 amino acids. The CDR3 is CASSPPTGTSGFEQFF. Written as DNA, the CDR3 is TGCGCCAGCAGTCCCCCGACCGGGACTAGCGGGTTTGAGCAGTTCTTC.

This sequence joins TRBV29-1 and TRBJ2-1, with unresolved D. V lost 4 bases to trimming and J lost 9 bases, with 7 bases between them. Germline-derived CDR1 and CDR2 are SQVTM and ANQGSEA. The CDR3 loop spans 10 amino acids. In nucleotides, the CDR3 is TGCAGCGTTGTGGGCGTTGAGCAGTTCTTC. Amino acid sequence: CSVVGVEQFF.

This clonotype was observed a few times. The chain uses TRBV6-5 and TRBJ2-3; D gene uncertain. With 2 bases removed from V and 2 bases from J, the gap between germline ends came to 8 bases. The CDR3 consists of 14 residues. The germline V gene encodes CDR1 MNHEY and CDR2 SVGAGI. The CDR3 coding sequence is TGTGCCAGCAGTTACGAGGAAAACACAGATACGCAGTATTTT. It is translated as CASSYEENTDTQYF.

This clonotype was recorded a few times. The chain has TRBV5-1 and TRBJ2-1; 8 bases agree with TRBD2. CDR1 is SGHRS and CDR2 is YFSETQ in the germline V gene. The CDR3 extends over 14 amino acids. The ends lost 7 bases at V and 6 bases at J; junction bases unmatched: 9. CDR3 protein: CASGLAGGGNEQFF. The CDR3 DNA reads as TGCGCCAGCGGCCTCGCGGGAGGCGGCAATGAGCAGTTCTTC. Looking up the rest from reference TRBV5-1 and TRBJ2-1 gives the full variable domain: KAGVTQTPRYLIKTRGQQVTLSCSPISGHRSVSWYQQTPGQGLQFLFEYFSETQRNKGNFPGRFSGRQFSNSRSEMNVSTLELGDSALYLCASGLAGGGNEQFFGPGTRLTVL.

The V gene is TRBV29-1, the J gene TRBJ2-7; weak D call: TRBD2 (6 bases). From germline, CDR1 is SQVTM and CDR2 ANQGSEA. The CDR3 sequence is 12 residues long. The V end lost 7 bases, the J end lost 3 bases, and 13 bases lay between the germline ends. CDR3 nucleotide sequence: TGCAGCGGGGGGGACGGCAACTACGAGCAGTACTTC. It codes for CSGGDGNYEQYF.

Notes on this clonotype: At one of its ends the junction is not consistent with the germline gene, which may arise from a read error. The chain employs TRBV5-6 and TRBJ2-4, with 8 bases matching TRBD2. Germline CDR1 is SGHDT and CDR2 is YYEEEE. The CDR3 runs 14 residues. The CDR3 DNA reads TGTGCCGGCAGCTCGCCGGGAGGGGCGAACATTCAGTACTTC. Its protein is CAGSSPGGANIQYF. The full variable domain, completed using reference TRBV5-6 and TRBJ2-4, is DAGVTQSPTHLIKTRGQQVTLRCSPKSGHDTVSWYQQALGQGPQFIFQYYEEEERQRGNFPDRFSGHQFPNYSSELNVNALLLGDSALYLCAGSSPGGANIQYFGAGTRLSVL.

This chain joins TRBV18 and TRBJ1-5, with D unclear. V lost 3 bases and J lost 5, with 5 bases in between. Germline values: CDR1 KGHSH, CDR2 LQKENI. The CDR3 has 12 amino acids. The CDR3 loop reads CASSPPDQPQHF. The CDR3 DNA reads as TGTGCCAGCTCACCCCCGGATCAGCCCCAGCATTTT.

This clonotype was seen a handful of times. The V call is TRBV12-3 or TRBV12-4, the J call TRBJ2-1; 8 bases fit TRBD2. The CDR3 is 16 amino acids. J lost 5 bases, V lost 7 bases, and 13 bases had no gene match. CDR3: CASTYPGGDENNEQFF. CDR3 bases: TGTGCCAGCACCTACCCCGGGGGGGATGAAAACAATGAGCAGTTCTTC.

The chain joins TRBV3-1 to TRBJ2-2; TRBD2 matches at 9 bases. V gave up 0 bases and J gave up 9 bases; unmatched junction bases: 14. The germline CDR1 and CDR2 sequences are LGHDT and YNNKEL (reference sequence). The length of the CDR3 is 18 residues. The CDR3 nucleotides are TGTGCCAGCAGCCAAGATCTCGGACTAGCGTCCCGAGGGCGGGAGCTGTTTTTT. It encodes CASSQDLGLASRGRELFF.